This TCR beta chain was recorded in a study of tumor-infiltrating lymphocytes in primary liver carcinoma (dated 2017 in TCRdb). For the study in its entirety: Hepatocellular carcinoma (four) or combined HCC and intrahepatic cholangiocarcinoma (one) was present in the five patients, who were three men and two women aged 30 to 69 years. The five patients had tumors staged T1-T3 N0M0, with maximum diameters ranging from roughly 4 to 10 cm. Each sample produced roughly 3.5 to 8 million productive TCRbeta reads, and read depth showed no significant difference between tissue types. The study combined TCRbeta repertoire sequencing, expression microarrays and whole-exome sequencing across five regions of each liver tumor, with adjacent normal tissue and blood. A total of approximately 35 specimens from 5 patients underwent TCRbeta repertoire sequencing, comprising 25 tumor regions, 5 adjacent noncancerous liver tissues and 5 peripheral blood samples. High reproducibility was observed for the technical replicate repertoires, with mean shared-clone rates around 0.9 and correlation coefficients above 0.95. On the study overall, not on this receptor specifically: Compared with blood, tumors had a significantly larger share of the repertoire taken up by the top 250 clones (p = 0.039). Repertoire overlap was found to be higher between tumor regions (mean about 35%) than between tumor-adjacent (roughly 17%) or tumor-blood (around 15%) pairs, consistent with antigen-driven expansion. With just four or five patients in the study, the authors point out that the findings should be validated in a larger study. Comparison of CD4+ and CD8+ T cell repertoires was precluded by the use of bulk unsorted samples. Only the TCR beta chain was sequenced, so true repertoire diversity is likely underestimated because unpaired alpha chains were not captured.

Without any cell sorting, total RNA and DNA were extracted together from around 20-30 mg of bulk tissue using the AllPrep DNA/RNA mini kit. Four or five patients with histopathologically diagnosed primary liver carcinoma underwent surgical resection in China between 2015 and 2016. Patients had chronic HBV infection and were treatment-naive at sampling. Pieces of fresh tumor and adjacent tissue were cut in half, with one half kept in RNAlater at -80 degrees C and the other half sent for histology. Using a constant-region primer and ProtoScript II reverse transcriptase, TCRbeta-specific cDNA was reverse-transcribed from roughly 500 ng total RNA. The TCRbeta libraries were prepared through three rounds of nested multiplex PCR following a slightly modified ARM-PCR procedure. The first two PCR rounds used multiplex TRBV1-TRBV30 forward primers with a Cbeta reverse primer, each for approximately 10 cycles. Sample barcodes and Illumina adapters were added in a final 25-cycle PCR with Deep VentR polymerase. Amplicons of 200-500 bp were gel-purified with a QIAquick gel extraction kit before sequencing. TCRbeta amplicons were sequenced on an Illumina HiSeq 2500 with 250-bp paired-end reads. The study's processing was this. To recover full CDR3 sequences, reads were quality-trimmed using Trimmomatic v0.33 and paired reads were then merged using FLASH v1.2.11. V, D and J germline segments were assigned to the rearranged TCRbeta sequences using MiGEC v1.2.1b. Clonotype statistics and Shannon-Wiener diversity indices were calculated with VDJtools v1.0.0. To reduce sampling bias, subsequent analyses other than the diversity analysis used only the 250 most abundant clonotypes in each sample. TCRdb handled the public reads itself, with Q25 trimming in fastp and clone calling in MiXCR, and kept productive beta chains. Rows with one shared CDR3 protein collapse into an entry with the most common genes and DNA. Clone size and V and J calls follow TCRdb, not the original study. A total of over 100,000 distinct CDR3 sequences appear in this sample, approximately 68% of them only once. The ten top clones hold 8.1% of the sample.

A note on this clonotype: No antigen is known for it. Base qualities are not provided; no much larger clone lies one nucleotide away.

CDR3 length: 16 amino acids, cysteine to phenylalanine. The read is trimmed to its CDR3 DNA, 48 bases read in frame from base 1. From the germline V gene, CDR1 is MDHEN and CDR2 is SYDVKM. V ends up 4 bases short and J 2 bases short, with an unmatched junction base count of 7. The sequence is built from TRBV28 and TRBJ2-1, and 8 bases in between align with TRBD1. The sequencing sample was made of tumor-adjacent normal liver tissue. This sequence was found in a woman aged 60-75 years with primary liver carcinoma and hepatitis B virus infection. The sequenced DNA is TGTGCCAGCAGTTCACACAGGGGGAGTACCTACAATGAGCAGTTCTTC. Its coded protein is CASSSHRGSTYNEQFF. When the CDR3 is completed using the reference TRBV28 and TRBJ2-1 genes on either side, the full variable domain is DVKVTQSSRYLVKRTGEKVFLECVQDMDHENMFWYRQDPGLGLRLIYFSYDVKMKEKGDIPEGYSVSREKKERFSLILESASTNQTSMYLCASSSHRGSTYNEQFFGPGTRLTVL.